This TCR beta chain emerged from a study of cytomegalovirus exposure and HLA in healthy donors. Findings and limits, study-wide: With DRB1 most and HLA-C fewest, TCR association rates differed between HLA loci in a later analysis. Most sequenced TCRs were rare (though some public TCRs occurred in many donors).

Both 60 Vbeta primers and 13 Jbeta primers went into the PCR. Some clones are missing from TCRdb's copy, which holds only in-frame ones; the method was immunoSEQ multiplex PCR. The data contain approximately 140,000 clones, approximately 86% of them singletons. This CDR3 has 14 residues. V was trimmed by 4 bases and J by 4 bases, leaving 13 bases between them. Germline CDR1 MNHNY, CDR2 SVGAGI (reference sequence). Concerning this clone itself: What it binds is unknown.

Sequenced material: PBMCs. J is TRBJ1-1 and V is TRBV6-6; weak D call: TRBD1 (5 bases). The source is a woman in her thirties or forties in good health and CMV-seronegative. Written as DNA, the CDR3 is TGTGCCAGCAGTTTGGGGGGTTCGTCCACTGAAGCTTTCTTT. Translated, it gives CASSLGGSSTEAFF.